Shown below are 28 T cell receptor beta chains from a single sample sequenced in a study of T cell repertoires in cytomegalovirus infection. TCRdb re-analysed the reads in MiXCR, keeping a single row per CDR3 protein. The sample carries just over 150,000 distinct CDR3 sequences, 23% recorded once. Sequenced input: PBMCs. These receptors all come from a human donor in good health (CMV status not recorded). Some clones in this sample may be carry-over from other donors' samples.

This clonotype was recorded at least ten times. The CDR3 sequence: CASSLGDREGGYTF. The CDR3 nucleotides read TGTGCCAGCAGCTTAGGGGACAGGGAGGGGGGCTACACCTTC. This chain connects TRBV7-8 to TRBJ1-2; the match to TRBD1 covers 9 bases. Per the germline V gene, CDR1 is SGHVS and CDR2 is FQNEAQ. V lost 1 base, J lost 8 bases, and 5 bases stayed unmatched. The CDR3 totals 14 residues. Full variable domain (remainder filled in from reference TRBV7-8 and TRBJ1-2): GAGVSQSPRYKVAKRGQDVALRCDPISGHVSLFWYQQALGQGPEFLTYFQNEAQLDKSGLPSDRFFAERPEGSVSTLKIQRTQQEDSAVYLCASSLGDREGGYTFGSGTRLTVV.

The gene calls are TRBV12-3 or TRBV12-4 and TRBJ1-5; tentative D call: TRBD1 (5 bases). Trimming removed 5 bases from V and 0 bases from J, with 14 bases in between. The CDR3 has 16 residues. CDR3 nucleotides: TGTGCCAGCAGTGGAACGGGACTTAATAGCAATCAGCCCCAGCATTTT. As protein: CASSGTGLNSNQPQHF.

For the CDR3, the DNA is TGTGCCAGCAACCGACAGGGGGCAATTGGAGCTGAAGCTTTCTTT. Its protein is CASNRQGAIGAEAFF. The chain combines TRBV6-8 with TRBJ1-1; TRBD1 aligns across 10 bases. Losses at the gene ends were 7 bases for V and 6 bases for J; bases not matched to a gene: 11. CDR1 MNHGY and CDR2 SAAAGT come from the germline V gene. The CDR3 covers 15 residues.

The chain recombines TRBV6-6 with TRBJ1-2, with 8 bases fitting TRBD1. Germline loops: CDR1 MNHNY, CDR2 SVGAGI (reference sequence). This CDR3 comprises 15 residues. Unmatched junction bases numbered 7, after V lost 5 bases and J lost 2 bases. The CDR3 reads CASSPEGQGNYGYTF. The CDR3, as DNA: TGTGCCAGCAGTCCTGAAGGACAGGGAAACTATGGCTACACCTTC.

This clonotype has at least ten counts. V and J are TRBV7-2 and TRBJ1-5, with D possibly matching TRBD1 (5 bases). In germline, CDR1 is SGHTA, CDR2 FQGNSA. V shed 1 base and J shed 3 bases, with 10 bases lying between them. There are 15 residues in the CDR3. The CDR3 DNA is TGTGCCAGCAGCTTAGGAACAGGAATCAATCAGCCCCAGCATTTT. Its translation: CASSLGTGINQPQHF.

This sequence joins TRBV7-8 and TRBJ2-7; TRBD1 is a possible D gene (6 bases). V lost 1 base, J lost 10 bases, and 14 bases lay in between. Per germline, CDR1 SGHVS and CDR2 FQNEAQ. The CDR3 length is 13 residues. DNA for the CDR3: TGTGCCAGCAGCTTAGATGGGGGCCTTTACCAGTACTTC. Translating gives CASSLDGGLYQYF.

This clonotype was observed a handful of times. The V gene is TRBV28, the J gene TRBJ2-7, with TRBD1 as a possible D gene (6 bases). Trimming cost V 7 bases and J 0 bases, with 16 bases left between them. The CDR3 runs to 15 residues. Germline V gene data show CDR1 as MDHEN and CDR2 as SYDVKM. The CDR3 region is CASKPTGVSSYEQYF. CDR3 coding DNA: TGTGCCAGCAAACCGACAGGCGTGAGCTCCTACGAGCAGTACTTC.

This clonotype was counted at least ten times. The CDR3 here is CASSLASTNSPLHF. CDR3 coding DNA: TGTGCCAGCAGCTTAGCCTCCACGAATTCACCCCTCCACTTT. V and J are TRBV7-2 and TRBJ1-6; D gene unclear. CDR3 size: 14 residues. Germline CDR1 and CDR2: SGHTA and FQGNSA. V was trimmed by 0 bases and J by 7 bases, leaving 7 bases between them.

A few counts support this clonotype. For the CDR3, the DNA is TGCAGTGCGGGGGGCCTAAATTCACCCCTCCACTTT. Protein product: CSAGGLNSPLHF. The chain carries TRBV20-1 and TRBJ1-6; possibly TRBD1 for D (6 bases). Germline V gene data show CDR1 as DFQATT and CDR2 as SNEGSKA (reference sequence). This CDR3 has 12 amino acids. The V gene lost 6 bases and the J gene lost 7 bases, with 10 bases spanning the gap.

This rearrangement joins TRBV7-9 to TRBJ2-1; D might be TRBD1 (6 bases). The CDR3 length is 13 residues. V shed 2 bases and J shed 5 bases, with 7 bases lying between them. Per germline, CDR1 SEHNR and CDR2 FQNEAQ (reference sequence). CDR3 region: CASSLPGDNEQFF. The CDR3 nucleotides read TGTGCCAGCAGCTTACCAGGGGACAATGAGCAGTTCTTC. Drawing the rest from reference TRBV7-9 and TRBJ2-1, the complete variable domain is DTGVSQNPRHKITKRGQNVTFRCDPISEHNRLYWYRQTLGQGPEFLTYFQNEAQLEKSRLLSDRFSAERPKGSFSTLEIQRTEQGDSAMYLCASSLPGDNEQFFGPGTRLTVL.

Note on this clonotype: This may be a read error, as it is one base from a much larger clone. CDR3 sequence: CASMGENYGYTF. CDR3 nucleotide sequence: TGTGCCAGCATGGGCGAGAACTATGGCTACACCTTC. The chain has TRBV27 and TRBJ1-2; D gene ambiguous. The germline V gene encodes CDR1 MNHEY and CDR2 SMNVEV (reference sequence). The CDR3 consists of 12 residues. With 7 bases removed from V and 2 bases from J, the gap between germline ends came to 8 bases.

The chain combines TRBV20-1 with TRBJ2-1; 8 nucleotides align to TRBD2. Germline lookup yields CDR1 DFQATT and CDR2 SNEGSKA (reference sequence). The CDR3 length is 13 residues. The junction had 5 bases not matched to a gene; V was cut back by 7 bases and J by 3 bases. The CDR3 sequence: CSVELADYNEQFF. The DNA for the CDR3 is TGCAGTGTCGAACTAGCGGACTACAATGAGCAGTTCTTC.

Within the sample, this clonotype is medium-sized. This rearrangement joins TRBV7-8 to TRBJ2-1; D gene uncertain. V was pared by 2 bases and J by 6 bases, with 5 bases between. This CDR3 is built from 12 residues. The germline V gene has CDR1 SGHVS and CDR2 FQNEAQ. The CDR3 coding sequence is TGTGCCAGCAGCTTACGTATCAATGAGCAGTTCTTC. Translating it yields CASSLRINEQFF.

The V and J genes are TRBV24-1 and TRBJ2-1; D gene unclear. Germline V gene sequence: CDR1 KGHDR, CDR2 SFDVKD. This CDR3 is built from 13 residues. The V and J ends lost 8 bases and 3 bases respectively, with 10 bases between them. The CDR3 DNA reads TGTGCCACCATGGGTTCGGACTACAATGAGCAGTTCTTC. Protein sequence: CATMGSDYNEQFF.

This clonotype was seen at least ten times. This chain joins TRBV7-6 and TRBJ2-1, with 11 nucleotides matching TRBD2. The V and J ends lost 8 bases and 2 bases, in that order; junction bases with no gene match: 2. This CDR3 is 14 amino acids long. Germline V gene sequence: CDR1 SGHVS, CDR2 FNYEAQ. CDR3 residues: CASETSGAYNEQFF. CDR3 bases: TGTGCCAGCGAGACTAGCGGGGCCTACAATGAGCAGTTCTTC.

The chain employs TRBV7-2 and TRBJ2-7; TRBD1 is a possible D gene (5 bases). V was pared by 1 base and J by 0 bases, with 7 bases between. Germline V gene lookup returns CDR1 SGHTA and CDR2 FQGNSA. The CDR3 covers 14 residues. This CDR3 is CASSLGGFSYEQYF. The CDR3 region has the DNA TGTGCCAGCAGCTTAGGGGGCTTCTCCTACGAGCAGTACTTC.

This clonotype appeared many times. The CDR3, as DNA: TGTGCCAGCAGCATTCGGACAGGATGGTGGACCTACGAGCAGTACTTC. This sequence encodes CASSIRTGWWTYEQYF. The chain joins TRBV12-3 or TRBV12-4 to TRBJ2-7; TRBD1 matches 7 bases. Losses at the gene ends were 6 bases for V and 2 bases for J; bases not matched to a gene: 13. This CDR3 is built from 16 residues.

The chain employs TRBV20-1 and TRBJ2-7; the match to TRBD1 covers 8 bases. Germline CDR1 is DFQATT and CDR2 is SNEGSKA (reference sequence). V was pared by 3 bases and J by 2 bases, with 6 bases of the junction left unmatched. The CDR3 consists of 14 residues. The CDR3, as DNA: TGCAGTGCTAGGGGACGGGACAGGCCCTACGAGCAGTACTTC. This sequence encodes CSARGRDRPYEQYF.

The sample holds a few counts of this clonotype. The rearrangement uses TRBV11-2 and TRBJ1-4; D remains unclear. The ends were cut back, 5 bases at V and 0 bases at J, with 10 bases in the middle. There are 15 residues in the CDR3. The germline gives CDR1 SGHAT, CDR2 FQNNGV. The CDR3 coding sequence is TGTGCCAGCAGCCCCGACGGTACAACTAATGAAAAACTGTTTTTT. This sequence encodes CASSPDGTTNEKLFF.

This clonotype was detected only a few times. The V call is TRBV18, the J call TRBJ1-1; D is uncertain. The length of the CDR3 is 14 residues. Germline V CDR1 and CDR2: KGHSH, LQKENI. Trimming left V 2 bases short and J 1 base short, with 8 bases between. CDR3: CASSPLKGNTEAFF. The CDR3 region has the DNA TGTGCCAGCTCACCATTGAAGGGGAACACTGAAGCTTTCTTT.

The rearrangement links TRBV24-1 to TRBJ2-2, with 8 positions matching TRBD1. The junction had 6 bases not matched to a gene; V was cut back by 9 bases and J by 1 base. The CDR3 runs 15 residues. Germline lookup yields CDR1 KGHDR and CDR2 SFDVKD. The CDR3 nucleotides are TGTGCCACCGAATCCGGGACAGGGAACACCGGGGAGCTGTTTTTT. This codes for CATESGTGNTGELFF.

The rearrangement links TRBV4-1 to TRBJ2-2; 9 nucleotides agree with TRBD1. Germline V gene sequence: CDR1 MGHRA, CDR2 YSYEKL. The CDR3 runs to 17 residues. Trimming cost V 0 bases and J 7 bases; bases outside gene matches: 9. The CDR3 protein is CASSQDLQGAQGGELFF. The CDR3 DNA sequence: TGCGCCAGCAGCCAAGATCTACAGGGGGCACAAGGCGGGGAGCTGTTTTTT.

Worth noting for this clonotype: This could be a read error, since a much larger clone is one nucleotide away. The V call is TRBV7-9, the J call TRBJ2-1, with 9 bases aligning to TRBD2. Germline V gene lookup returns CDR1 SEHNR and CDR2 FQNEAQ (reference sequence). V lost 5 bases and J lost 5; bases outside the gene matches: 16. This CDR3 has 18 amino acids. The CDR3 DNA sequence: TGTGCCAGCAGCCCTACCTCCAGTAGCGGGAGTCGGCACAATGAGCAGTTCTTC. It codes for CASSPTSSSGSRHNEQFF.

The chain combines TRBV19 with TRBJ2-1; 7 bases map to TRBD2. The CDR3 extends over 15 amino acids. The junction had 4 bases not matched to a gene; V was cut back by 1 base and J by 4 bases. Germline V gene lookup returns CDR1 LNHDA and CDR2 SQIVND (reference sequence). CDR3 amino acids: CASSIAGGGYNEQFF. The CDR3 nucleotides read TGTGCCAGTAGTATAGCGGGGGGTGGATACAATGAGCAGTTCTTC.

The chain links TRBV2 to TRBJ2-5, with D unclear. The CDR3 is 13 amino acids. With 6 bases removed from V and 0 bases from J, the gap between germline ends came to 8 bases. Germline assignment: CDR1 SNHLY and CDR2 FYNNEI. The CDR3 bases are TGTGCCAGCAGCGGTCGTTACCAAGAGACCCAGTACTTC. Translation: CASSGRYQETQYF.

This chain connects TRBV20-1 to TRBJ2-7, with 8 bases matching TRBD1. The CDR3 extends over 15 amino acids. After removal of 3 bases from V and 1 base from J, the junction contained 8 bases not matched to a gene. Looked up from germline, CDR1 is DFQATT and CDR2 is SNEGSKA (reference sequence). CDR3 nucleotide sequence: TGCAGTGCTAGCACCCGGGACAGGTTGTCCTACGAGCAGTACTTC. Translating gives CSASTRDRLSYEQYF.

The chain combines TRBV27 with TRBJ2-6; 7 nucleotides agree with TRBD1. Losses at the gene ends were 6 bases for V and 4 bases for J; bases not matched to a gene: 6. The CDR3 is 15 amino acids. Germline V lookup: CDR1 MNHEY, CDR2 SMNVEV (reference sequence). CDR3 DNA sequence: TGTGCCAGCAGCCCGACAGGGTACGGGGCCAACGTCCTGACTTTC. Amino acids: CASSPTGYGANVLTF.

As concerns this clonotype: It may be a read error: a sequence one base away is much more abundant. V usage is TRBV7-2 and J usage is TRBJ1-3; TRBD1 matches 9 bases. Per the germline V gene, CDR1 is SGHTA and CDR2 is FQGNSA. The CDR3 sequence is 15 residues long. The CDR3: CPSSSRTGEGNTIYF. The CDR3 nucleotides read TGTCCCAGCAGCTCTCGGACAGGGGAGGGAAACACCATATATTTT.